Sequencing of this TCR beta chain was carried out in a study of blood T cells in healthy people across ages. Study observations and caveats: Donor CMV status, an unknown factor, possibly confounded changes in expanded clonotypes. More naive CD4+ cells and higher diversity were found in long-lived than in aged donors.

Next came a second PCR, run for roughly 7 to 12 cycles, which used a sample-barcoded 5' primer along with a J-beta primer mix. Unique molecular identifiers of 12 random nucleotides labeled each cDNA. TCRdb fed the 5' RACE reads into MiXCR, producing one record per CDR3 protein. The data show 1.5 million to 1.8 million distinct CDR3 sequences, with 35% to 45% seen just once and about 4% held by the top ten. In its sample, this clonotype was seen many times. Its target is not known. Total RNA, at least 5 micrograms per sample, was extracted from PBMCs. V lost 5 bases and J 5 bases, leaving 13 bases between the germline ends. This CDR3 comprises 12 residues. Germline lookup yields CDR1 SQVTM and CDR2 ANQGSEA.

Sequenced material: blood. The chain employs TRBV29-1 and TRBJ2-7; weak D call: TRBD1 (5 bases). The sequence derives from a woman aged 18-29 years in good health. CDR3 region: CSVSPVRDEQYF. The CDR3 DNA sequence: TGCAGCGTTTCCCCGGTCAGGGACGAGCAGTACTTC.